Sequencing of this T cell receptor beta chain was carried out in a study of blood T cell repertoires in COVID-19. Study as a whole: Both acute and convalescent COVID-19 samples were obtained from the United States, Italy and Spain.

Per the original data handling: Counts of nucleated cells, estimated from reference gene primer amplification, were obtained. Profiled with immunoSEQ multiplex PCR; TCRdb holds only in-frame clones, not every one. The V and J calls and clone size are taken from that table; D and trimming were inferred from the DNA. The data hold 380,000 or so clones, with roughly nine tenths observed a single time. The CDR3 contains 14 residues. With 0 bases clipped from V and 5 bases from J, the junction kept 0 bases outside the gene matches. The germline CDR1 and CDR2 sequences are SEHNR and FQNEAQ (reference sequence).

Sample: peripheral blood. This clonotype was obtained from a man in his forties or fifties with acute or convalescent COVID-19. The J gene is TRBJ1-4, the V gene TRBV7-9; 7 bases agree with TRBD1. The CDR3 loop is CASSLADRNEKLFF. The CDR3 nucleotides read TGTGCCAGCAGCTTAGCGGACAGGAATGAAAAACTGTTTTTT.